This T cell receptor (beta chain) was observed in a study of blood T cell repertoires in COVID-19. Across the whole study: Some COVID-19 samples were acute and others convalescent; all came from the United States, Italy and Spain. T cells, B-cell-depleted T cells, or PBMCs provided the cDNA or gDNA that served as material.

Germline trimming cut 5 bases from V and 8 bases from J; bases unmatched to any gene: 12. This CDR3 region has 15 residues. Per the germline V gene, CDR1 is LNHDA and CDR2 is SQIVND (reference sequence). Authors' analysis steps: It was from reference gene primer amplification that nucleated cell counts were estimated. Measured with immunoSEQ multiplex PCR; TCRdb has only the in-frame clones, and not every one. That table supplies the V and J calls and clone size; D and trimming were determined from the DNA. The sample holds 240,000 or so clones, around 84% seen once. The TCR comes from a woman aged 70 to 79 with active or convalescent COVID-19. The sample was peripheral blood. The chain has TRBV19 and TRBJ2-1; 7 bases match TRBD2. CDR3 in amino acids: CASSWDWSGADEQFF. For the CDR3, the DNA is TGTGCCAGTAGTTGGGATTGGAGCGGGGCCGATGAGCAGTTCTTC.